These 27 T cell receptor beta chains originate from one sample sequenced in a study of cytomegalovirus exposure and HLA in healthy donors. This PCR relied on a set of 60 Vbeta primers and 13 Jbeta primers. Measured with immunoSEQ multiplex PCR; TCRdb has only the in-frame clones, and not every one. The repertoire table contains about 200,000 clones. The sequenced sample consisted of PBMCs. The source is a girl aged 2 to 10 in good health and CMV-seropositive.

The CDR3: CASTFPGQTKTQYF. CDR3 bases: TGTGCCAGCACCTTTCCGGGACAGACGAAGACCCAGTACTTC. The rearrangement links TRBV6-1 to TRBJ2-5, with 7 bases that match TRBD1. After removal of 7 bases from V and 6 bases from J, the junction contained 11 bases not matched to a gene. The CDR3 spans 14 residues. Germline lookup yields CDR1 MNHNS and CDR2 SASEGT.

This chain joins TRBV6-1 and TRBJ1-6, with 9 nucleotides matching TRBD1. CDR1 and CDR2 from the germline V gene are MNHNS and SASEGT. V lost 7 bases and J lost 7; bases outside the gene matches: 5. The CDR3 totals 14 residues. This CDR3 reads CASTRDRANSPLHF. The DNA of the CDR3 is TGTGCCAGCACCCGGGACAGGGCGAATTCACCCCTCCACTTT.

The rearrangement links TRBV28 to TRBJ2-1; 8 bases are a match to TRBD2. The CDR3 is 15 residues long. With V trimmed by 3 bases and J by 4 bases, 5 bases remained unmatched. From germline, CDR1 is MDHEN and CDR2 SYDVKM. CDR3: CASSLGPGGYNEQFF. The CDR3 DNA sequence: TGTGCCAGCAGTTTGGGCCCGGGAGGGTACAATGAGCAGTTCTTC.

V is TRBV7-3 and J is TRBJ1-2; 8 nucleotides match TRBD1. The V gene's germline CDR1 is SGHTA and CDR2 FQGTGA. Trimming took 4 bases from V and 8 from J; bases not matched to a gene: 3. The CDR3 consists of 12 residues. As DNA, the CDR3 is TGTGCCAGCAGCTCCGGACAGGGAGGCTACACCTTC. Its protein product is CASSSGQGGYTF. Supplemented by reference TRBV7-3 and TRBJ1-2, the full variable domain reads GAGVSQTPSNKVTEKGKYVELRCDPISGHTALYWYRQSLGQGPEFLIYFQGTGAADDSGLPNDRFFAVRPEGSVSTLKIQRTERGDSAVYLCASSSGQGGYTFGSGTRLTVV.

The chain has TRBV6-6 and TRBJ1-1; no clear D gene. The CDR3 consists of 15 residues. Germline CDR1 reads MNHNY; CDR2 reads SVGAGI (reference sequence). V lost 4 bases and J 3 bases, leaving 15 bases between the germline ends. The CDR3 is CASSSLRGYHTEAFF. CDR3 in DNA: TGTGCCAGCAGTTCCTTGCGAGGTTATCACACTGAAGCTTTCTTT.

The chain links TRBV28 to TRBJ1-1; maybe TRBD1 (6 bases). The CDR3 is made up of 13 amino acids. Germline CDR1 and CDR2: MDHEN and SYDVKM. Trimming pared 3 bases from V and 6 bases from J, leaving 11 bases between. The CDR3 sequence is CASSFDRSPEAFF. The CDR3 DNA follows: TGTGCCAGCAGTTTTGACAGGAGCCCTGAAGCTTTCTTT. Full variable domain (remainder filled in from reference TRBV28 and TRBJ1-1): DVKVTQSSRYLVKRTGEKVFLECVQDMDHENMFWYRQDPGLGLRLIYFSYDVKMKEKGDIPEGYSVSREKKERFSLILESASTNQTSMYLCASSFDRSPEAFFGQGTRLTVV.

V gene TRBV7-2 combines with J gene TRBJ2-5; D perhaps matches TRBD2 (5 bases). The CDR3 has 16 residues. Germline assignment: CDR1 SGHTA and CDR2 FQGNSA. V lost 1 base, J lost 2 bases, and 14 bases lay in between. CDR3 bases: TGTGCCAGCAGCTTAGGGGCTAGCATAGGGCAAGAGACCCAGTACTTC. This sequence encodes CASSLGASIGQETQYF.

V and J are TRBV5-4 and TRBJ2-7; TRBD1 aligns across 9 bases. V dropped 4 bases and J dropped 5; count of bases not matched to a gene: 7. CDR3 length: 14 amino acids. Germline CDR1 SGHNT, CDR2 YYREEE (reference sequence). This chain's CDR3 is CASSRRDRVHEQYF. Here the CDR3 DNA reads TGTGCCAGCAGCCGCCGGGACAGGGTCCACGAGCAGTACTTC.

V is TRBV4-1 and J is TRBJ2-1, with TRBD2 matching over 12 bases. This CDR3 contains 16 residues. In germline, CDR1 is MGHRA, CDR2 YSYEKL. With V trimmed by 1 base and J by 7 bases, 5 bases remained unmatched. The CDR3 DNA sequence: TGCGCCAGCAGCCAAGCCCCGGGACTAGCGGGTAATGAGCAGTTCTTC. As protein: CASSQAPGLAGNEQFF.

The rearrangement links TRBV5-8 to TRBJ1-5; the D gene is possibly TRBD1 (6 bases). The ends were cut back, 1 base at V and 3 bases at J, with 8 bases in the middle. This CDR3 has 14 residues. From germline, CDR1 is SGHTS and CDR2 YDEGEE. CDR3 nucleotide sequence: TGTGCCAGCAGCTTGCAGGGGAACAATCAGCCCCAGCATTTT. It codes for CASSLQGNNQPQHF. The complete variable domain, with remaining parts taken from reference TRBV5-8 and TRBJ1-5, reads EAGVTQSPTHLIKTRGQQATLRCSPISGHTSVYWYQQALGLGLQFLLWYDEGEERNRGNFPPRFSGRQFPNYSSELNVNALELEDSALYLCASSLQGNNQPQHFGDGTRLSIL.

This chain connects TRBV19 to TRBJ1-5; D gene unclear. The CDR3 runs to 13 residues. Germline V CDR1 and CDR2: LNHDA, SQIVND (reference sequence). V was shortened by 8 bases and J by 3 bases, with 11 bases between the two germline ends. The CDR3 loop reads CASGRRDNQPQHF. The CDR3 nucleotides read TGTGCCAGTGGGAGACGGGACAATCAGCCCCAGCATTTT.

The V call is TRBV5-1, the J call TRBJ2-1; 11 bases map to TRBD2. The CDR3 covers 15 residues. V lost 4 bases, J lost 2 bases, and 2 bases stayed unmatched. Germline loops: CDR1 SGHRS, CDR2 YFSETQ. The CDR3 here is CASSPGLAAYNEQFF. DNA of the CDR3: TGCGCCAGCAGCCCGGGACTAGCGGCCTACAATGAGCAGTTCTTC.

The chain's CDR3 is CASRAGINTDTQYF. CDR3 in DNA: TGCGCCAGCCGGGCAGGGATCAACACAGATACGCAGTATTTT. The rearrangement links TRBV5-1 to TRBJ2-3; the D gene is possibly TRBD1 (5 bases). The CDR3 is made up of 14 amino acids. The ends were cut back, 7 bases at V and 2 bases at J, with 14 bases in the middle. The V gene's germline CDR1 is SGHRS and CDR2 YFSETQ.

J is TRBJ2-7 and V is TRBV5-4, with 10 bases that match TRBD1. The CDR3 length is 14 residues. Looked up from germline, CDR1 is SGHNT and CDR2 is YYREEE (reference sequence). J gave up 2 bases and V 5 bases, and 4 bases lay outside the gene matches. CDR3 DNA sequence: TGTGCCAGCAGACAAGACAGGGGGCCCTACGAGCAGTACTTC. Protein product: CASRQDRGPYEQYF.

The chain is built from TRBV11-2 and TRBJ2-7, with 10 bases matching TRBD1. The CDR3 is made up of 14 amino acids. J lost 5 bases, V lost 5 bases, and 6 bases had no gene match. Germline lookup yields CDR1 SGHAT and CDR2 FQNNGV. CDR3 nucleotides: TGTGCCAGCAGCGCCGACAGGGGGCTCGACGAGCAGTACTTC. Translated, it gives CASSADRGLDEQYF.

The chain uses TRBV7-6 and TRBJ2-1, with TRBD2 matching 8 bases. The CDR3 is 15 residues long. From germline, CDR1 is SGHVS and CDR2 FNYEAQ. After removal of 0 bases from V and 13 bases from J, the junction contained 11 bases not matched to a gene. The DNA of the CDR3 is TGTGCCAGCAGCTTAGCGAGGAAAGGAGCGGGAGAACAGTTCTTC. Translated, it gives CASSLARKGAGEQFF.

The chain has TRBV7-9 and TRBJ2-1; 7 nucleotides line up with TRBD2. The germline V gene encodes CDR1 SEHNR and CDR2 FQNEAQ (reference sequence). Losses at the gene ends were 1 base for V and 10 bases for J; bases not matched to a gene: 1. This CDR3 has 12 amino acids. CDR3 region: CASSLVGLEQFF. The DNA for the CDR3 is TGTGCCAGCAGCTTAGTGGGACTAGAGCAGTTCTTC. Combining the CDR3 with reference TRBV7-9 and TRBJ2-1 gives the whole variable domain DTGVSQNPRHKITKRGQNVTFRCDPISEHNRLYWYRQTLGQGPEFLTYFQNEAQLEKSRLLSDRFSAERPKGSFSTLEIQRTEQGDSAMYLCASSLVGLEQFFGPGTRLTVL.

The chain links TRBV19 to TRBJ2-5; tentative D call: TRBD1 (5 bases). The CDR3 consists of 15 residues. Germline V lookup: CDR1 LNHDA, CDR2 SQIVND (reference sequence). The V and J ends lost 4 bases and 5 bases respectively, with 17 bases between them. The CDR3 DNA is TGTGCCAGTAGTAGCCATTCCCTAGGGGCGGAGACCCAGTACTTC. Its protein product is CASSSHSLGAETQYF. The full variable domain, in which reference TRBV19 and TRBJ2-5 provide the parts outside the CDR3, is DGGITQSPKYLFRKEGQNVTLSCEQNLNHDAMYWYRQDPGQGLRLIYYSQIVNDFQKGDIAEGYSVSREKKESFPLTVTSAQKNPTAFYLCASSSHSLGAETQYFGPGTRLLVL.

V usage is TRBV27 and J usage is TRBJ2-1; tentative D call: TRBD1 (6 bases). V lost 6 bases and J 3 bases, leaving 15 bases between the germline ends. The germline V gene has CDR1 MNHEY and CDR2 SMNVEV (reference sequence). This CDR3 is 15 amino acids long. CDR3 DNA sequence: TGTGCCAGCAGCCGAAACAGGGTATTCTACAATGAGCAGTTCTTC. Its translation is CASSRNRVFYNEQFF.

This rearrangement joins TRBV7-2 to TRBJ1-5, with D perhaps matching TRBD1 (5 bases). The germline V and J ends were trimmed by 0 bases and 5 bases, with 5 bases remaining between them. Germline V gene sequence: CDR1 SGHTA, CDR2 FQGNSA. This CDR3 has 13 amino acids. CDR3 protein: CASSLAGDQPQHF. Here the CDR3 DNA reads TGTGCCAGCAGCTTAGCAGGGGATCAGCCCCAGCATTTT.

J is TRBJ2-1 and V is TRBV9; 10 bases align to TRBD1. The V gene end was trimmed by 0 bases and the J gene end by 7 bases; junction bases not matched to a gene: 4. Germline V gene data show CDR1 as SGDLS and CDR2 as YYNGEE. The CDR3 has 15 residues. The chain's CDR3 is CASSVAGQGTNEQFF. CDR3 in DNA: TGTGCCAGCAGCGTAGCGGGACAGGGGACGAATGAGCAGTTCTTC.

The rearrangement links TRBV27 to TRBJ2-1; TRBD2 is a possible D gene (5 bases). CDR1 and CDR2 from the germline V gene are MNHEY and SMNVEV (reference sequence). The V end was cut by 6 bases, the J end by 6 bases, with 15 bases between. The CDR3 is 14 residues long. CDR3 in amino acids: CASRERESGNEQFF. The CDR3 DNA is TGTGCCAGCAGGGAGAGGGAGTCGGGCAATGAGCAGTTCTTC.

The chain combines TRBV23-1 with TRBJ2-3, with TRBD2 matching over 9 bases. TRBV23-1 is marked as an open reading frame, function uncertain. This CDR3 has 15 residues. Trimming cost V 4 bases and J 4 bases; bases outside gene matches: 6. In DNA form, the CDR3 reads TGCGCCAGCAGTCCGGGGATAGCGGGAGCAGATACGCAGTATTTT. Its protein product is CASSPGIAGADTQYF.

The chain links TRBV10-3 to TRBJ2-1; tentative D call: TRBD1 (6 bases). Looked up from germline, CDR1 is ENHRY and CDR2 is SYGVKD. The CDR3 has 15 residues. V dropped 3 bases and J dropped 5 bases, with 14 bases sitting between them. CDR3 in amino acids: CAISDGQGIDNEQFF. DNA of the CDR3: TGTGCCATCAGTGATGGGCAGGGGATTGACAATGAGCAGTTCTTC.

This chain uses TRBV6-5 with TRBJ1-2; 12 bases fit TRBD1. V dropped 0 bases and J dropped 8; count of bases not matched to a gene: 7. The CDR3 consists of 16 residues. Per germline, CDR1 MNHEY and CDR2 SVGAGI. The CDR3 region has the DNA TGTGCCAGCAGTTACTCCGAGGGACAGGGGGCGGGAGGCTACACCTTC. It yields the protein CASSYSEGQGAGGYTF.

About this clone itself: A junction boundary mismatches the germline segment, possibly from a read error. The chain links TRBV5-4 to TRBJ1-3; unclear D gene. The germline gives CDR1 SGHNT, CDR2 YYREEE (reference sequence). The CDR3 consists of 12 residues. The DNA for the CDR3 is TGTGCCAGCAGCTTGGTTGGAGACACCATATATTTT. Amino acid sequence: CASSLVGDTIYF.

The chain couples TRBV2 to TRBJ2-7; 7 nucleotides match TRBD2. Germline CDR1 reads SNHLY; CDR2 reads FYNNEI. The CDR3 length is 12 residues. J was trimmed by 4 bases and V by 4 bases; bases with no gene match: 1. The CDR3 nucleotides are TGTGCCAGCAGTGGGGAGGGGTACGAGCAGTACTTC. Protein: CASSGEGYEQYF. Together with reference TRBV2 and TRBJ2-7, the CDR3 gives the full variable domain: EPEVTQTPSHQVTQMGQEVILRCVPISNHLYFYWYRQILGQKVEFLVSFYNNEISEKSEIFDDQFSVERPDGSNFTLKIRSTKLEDSAMYFCASSGEGYEQYFGPGTRLTVT.